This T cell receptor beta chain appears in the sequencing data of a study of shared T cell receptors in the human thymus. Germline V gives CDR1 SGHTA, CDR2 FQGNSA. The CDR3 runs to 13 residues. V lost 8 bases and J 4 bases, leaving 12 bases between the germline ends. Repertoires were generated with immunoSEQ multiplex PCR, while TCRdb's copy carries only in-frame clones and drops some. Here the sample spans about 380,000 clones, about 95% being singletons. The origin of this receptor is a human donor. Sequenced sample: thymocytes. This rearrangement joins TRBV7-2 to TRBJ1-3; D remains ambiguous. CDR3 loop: CASGMLGGNTIYF. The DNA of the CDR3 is TGTGCCAGCGGTATGCTGGGGGGAAACACCATATATTTT.